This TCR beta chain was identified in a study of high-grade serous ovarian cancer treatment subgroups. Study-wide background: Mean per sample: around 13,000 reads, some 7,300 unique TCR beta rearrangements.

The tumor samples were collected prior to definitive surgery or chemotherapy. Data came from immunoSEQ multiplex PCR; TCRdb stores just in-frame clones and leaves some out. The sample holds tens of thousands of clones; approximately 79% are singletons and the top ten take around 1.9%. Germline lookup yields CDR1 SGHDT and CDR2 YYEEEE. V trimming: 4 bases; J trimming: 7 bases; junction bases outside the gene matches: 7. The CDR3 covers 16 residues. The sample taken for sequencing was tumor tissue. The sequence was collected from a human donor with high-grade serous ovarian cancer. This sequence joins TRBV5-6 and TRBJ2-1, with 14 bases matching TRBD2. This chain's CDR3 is CASSPLGLAGANEQFF. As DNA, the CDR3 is TGTGCCAGCAGCCCCCTGGGACTAGCGGGAGCAAATGAGCAGTTCTTC.